Listed below are T cell receptor beta chains from one sample, sequenced in a study of T cells in localized non-small cell lung cancer. Data came from immunoSEQ multiplex PCR; TCRdb stores just in-frame clones and leaves some out. The sample lists 9,500 to 15,000 clones, around 83% occurring once. The specimen was peripheral blood, collected before any cancer treatment. The receptors here all came from an older male donor with stage I lung adenocarcinoma. The CDR3 runs from the conserved cysteine through the conserved F or W. Fields, in order: CDR3 DNA, CDR3 protein, D gene, clone size, J gene, V gene. The D gene is left open where the match is weak. The size entry is marked missing in some rows and otherwise reads once, few, many or a size class.

TGTGCCAGCAGTTCCACCCCGGGACAGGGGAACTATGGCTACACCTTC	CASSSTPGQGNYGYTF	TRBD1	NA	TRBJ1-2	TRBV28
TGTGCCAGCAGTCGGACTAGCGGCCAAGAGACCCAGTACTTC	CASSRTSGQETQYF	TRBD2	NA	TRBJ2-5	TRBV27
TGTGCCAGCGGAGGGGCCAATCAGCCCCAGCATTTT	CASGGANQPQHF	NA	few	TRBJ1-5	TRBV6-1
TGTGCCAGCAGCTACGGACTAGCGGGAGGGCTCCGCTACGAGCAGTACTTC	CASSYGLAGGLRYEQYF	TRBD2	NA	TRBJ2-7	TRBV11-2
TGTGCCAGCTCGGCGACTAGCGGGTCCTCCTACGAGCAGTACTTC	CASSATSGSSYEQYF	TRBD2	NA	TRBJ2-7	TRBV18
TGTGCCAGCAGTTCCCCGGGACAGCGATACGAGCAGTACTTC	CASSSPGQRYEQYF	TRBD1	NA	TRBJ2-7	TRBV28
TGTGCCAGCAGCTTAGAGGGGTGGCCAGGGATAGTGGCTTTCTTT	CASSLEGWPGIVAFF	NA	NA	TRBJ1-1	TRBV11-2
TGTGCCAGCAGCTTAGGATCCCCCTACACAGATACGCAGTATTTT	CASSLGSPYTDTQYF	NA	NA	TRBJ2-3	TRBV11-2
TGTGCCAGCAGCTTTCCGAACACTGAAGCTTTCTTT	CASSFPNTEAFF	NA	NA	TRBJ1-1	TRBV11-2
TGTGCCAGCAGCCAGGAGGTGCAGAGGTGGGAGCAGTACTTC	CASSQEVQRWEQYF	NA	NA	TRBJ2-7	TRBV7-8
TGTGCCAGCTCAGCTTACAGGGATCAGCCCCAGCATTTT	CASSAYRDQPQHF	NA	NA	TRBJ1-5	TRBV18
TGTGCCAGCAGCCCCCCAGGGACAGGGCTGAACACTGAAGCTTTCTTT	CASSPPGTGLNTEAFF	TRBD1	NA	TRBJ1-1	TRBV11-2
TGTGCCAGCAGCTTAGACCGCCGGCGAAGTGGGAACACTGAAGCTTTCTTT	CASSLDRRRSGNTEAFF	NA	NA	TRBJ1-1	TRBV11-3
TGTGCCAGTGCGGGTGGGACAGGGAGTTATCACACCTTC	CASAGGTGSYHTF	TRBD1	NA	TRBJ1-2	TRBV28
TGTGCCAGCAAGGGGAGGACAGGCCGCGATGGCTACACCTTC	CASKGRTGRDGYTF	TRBD1	NA	TRBJ1-2	TRBV2
TGTGCCAGCAGTTTAGAGGCAGGACCTTACGAGCAGTACTTC	CASSLEAGPYEQYF	NA	NA	TRBJ2-7	TRBV27
TGTGCCAGCAGTGAAACCGGGCCCGGGGAGCTGTTTTTT	CASSETGPGELFF	NA	NA	TRBJ2-2	TRBV2
TGTGCCAGCAGCCCTAGGCGGGACAGAGAAGGGACCCAGTACTTC	CASSPRRDREGTQYF	NA	NA	TRBJ2-5	TRBV27
TGTGCCAGTAAAGGGACACTTCGAGGGGCTAATGAAAAACTGTTTTTT	CASKGTLRGANEKLFF	NA	NA	TRBJ1-4	TRBV19
TGTGCCACCAGCAGAGATTTTGCTAGCGGCAAAGAGACCCAGTACTTC	CATSRDFASGKETQYF	TRBD2	NA	TRBJ2-5	TRBV15
TGTGCCAGCAGTTCAAGGGGCCCGCGGAGAGGAAACACCATATATTTT	CASSSRGPRRGNTIYF	NA	NA	TRBJ1-3	TRBV28
TGTGCCAGCAGCTTGGCGGGAGGGCCGCGCACCGGGGAGCTGTTTTTT	CASSLAGGPRTGELFF	TRBD2	NA	TRBJ2-2	TRBV11-3
TGTGCCAGCAGTGTGGAGGGGCTAGGAGGCTACACCTTC	CASSVEGLGGYTF	NA	NA	TRBJ1-2	TRBV2
TGTGCCAGCAGCTTAAAGCAAGGTGACGAGCAGTTCTTC	CASSLKQGDEQFF	NA	NA	TRBJ2-1	TRBV7-2
TGTGCCAGCTCACCGATGATGAGCATCTGGACTAGCGACTATAATGAGCAGTTCTTC	CASSPMMSIWTSDYNEQFF	TRBD2	NA	TRBJ2-1	TRBV18
TGTGCCAGCAGCTTAGAGGATTGGCGGGCCGGAGGGAATCAGCCCCAGCATTTT	CASSLEDWRAGGNQPQHF	NA	once	TRBJ1-5	TRBV7-2
TGTGCCAGCAGCCCGGACAGGGGGTACGAGCAGTACTTC	CASSPDRGYEQYF	TRBD1	once	TRBJ2-7	TRBV7-2